This TCR beta chain came from a study of HIV-infected children after antiretroviral therapy interruption (dated by TCRdb to the late 2010s). In terms of the full investigation: Eight children were included: four on planned treatment interruption and four on continuous treatment, all with CD4+ count above 500 and viral load below 50 copies/ml. Continuous-treatment samples were analyzed from corresponding weeks 0, 48 and 150. A median age of about 9.5 years was recorded in the interruption group, and a median age of roughly 8 years was recorded in the continuous treatment group. Exposure to EBV and CMV had been recorded for most participating children. In the interruption arm, samples were obtained at week 0, week 12, end of interruption (week 24 or 48), and about 3 years after study end. TCR repertoires were compared between children on planned treatment interruption and children on continuous antiretroviral treatment, alongside thymic output measurements.

Broader findings and caveats from the paper: The low number of patients is regarded as a limitation, and the data should be interpreted with caution. For naive CD4+ repertoires of PTI patients, CDR3 sharing between time points dropped once interruption began, while many sequences were shared between the end of interruption and 3 years later. An increase in the naive CD4+ Gini coefficient was observed by the end of treatment interruption, suggesting clonal expansion, and a return to baseline was observed by 3 years. The sorted CD45RA+ naive cells might contain minor non-naive CD45RA+ populations, such as EMRA or stem memory cells.

The sample's treatment or condition label, in plain terms: PENTA 11 planned treatment interruption arm or continuous ART arm. Participants were children from the United Kingdom aged 2 to 15 years who had received at least three-drug ART for at least 24 weeks. Cryopreserved PBMCs with at least 5 million viable cells were required; several candidate patients were excluded for low viable PBMC yield. Naive CD4+ CD45RA+ CD45RO- T cells were FACS-sorted from thawed PBMCs on a FACSAria III cell sorter. After sorting, the cells were fixed and RNA was extracted first with the RNeasy FFPE kit and then with the RNeasy Micro kit. The method was 3' RACE. TCR libraries were generated from RNA by a 3' RACE protocol incorporating unique molecular identifiers so that PCR amplification bias could be corrected. Amplicon libraries were pooled in groups of up to about 12 and sequenced on an Illumina MiSeq using v2 2x250 paired-end chemistry. The source study handled its data this way. Reads were processed with Decombinator to assign V and J genes and CDR3, with barcode-based error and PCR bias correction. Repertoires were subsampled to equal depth before Gini coefficient calculation using the R ineq package. CDR3 similarity was assessed with GLIPH, Hamming distance and a shared triplet metric. TCRdb reanalyzed the raw reads on its own, using fastp at Q25 for trimming and MiXCR for clone calling, and kept in-frame beta chains. Rows matching on CDR3 protein sequence are summarized as one entry with the most common DNA and genes. These V and J calls are TCRdb output, not the study's own analysis. This sample holds over 35,000 distinct CDR3 sequences; over 6% were observed only once. The ten largest clones add up to more than 0.75% of the sample.

Sequences MGHRA (CDR1) and YSYEKL (CDR2) are obtained from the germline V gene. Measured from the cysteine to the phenylalanine, the CDR3 is 16 residues long. The entry retains the CDR3 DNA only, 48 bases that are in frame from base 1. This clonotype was recorded at least ten times. Which antigen it targets is not known. A junction boundary mismatches the germline segment, possibly from a read error. The rearranged chain carries TRBV4-1 and TRBJ2-7; the D gene could be TRBD1 or TRBD2, each one agreeing over 5 bases. This receptor was obtained from a pool of human donors with HIV. This sample comprised CD45RA+ CD4+ T cells from PBMCs, pooled from several time points, obtained from a donor given antiretroviral therapy, either interrupted or continuous. The cell subset or site label here, explained by the study, means: naive CD4+ CD45RA+ CD45RO- T cells. The CDR3 region has the sequence CASSQDPGLGVYEQYF. Read as DNA, the sequence is TGTGCCAGCAGCCAAGACCCTGGACTGGGGGTTTATGAACAGTACTTC.